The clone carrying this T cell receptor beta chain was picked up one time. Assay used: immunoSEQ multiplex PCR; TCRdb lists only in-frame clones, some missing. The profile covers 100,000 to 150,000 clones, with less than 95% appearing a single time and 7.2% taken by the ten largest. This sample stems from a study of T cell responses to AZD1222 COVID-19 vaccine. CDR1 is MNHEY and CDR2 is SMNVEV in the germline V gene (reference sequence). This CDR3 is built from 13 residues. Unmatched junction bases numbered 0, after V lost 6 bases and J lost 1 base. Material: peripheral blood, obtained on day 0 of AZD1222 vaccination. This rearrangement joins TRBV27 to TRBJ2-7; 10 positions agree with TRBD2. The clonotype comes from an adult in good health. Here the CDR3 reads CASRTSGSYEQYF. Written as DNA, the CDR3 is TGTGCCAGCAGGACTAGCGGGTCCTACGAGCAGTACTTC.